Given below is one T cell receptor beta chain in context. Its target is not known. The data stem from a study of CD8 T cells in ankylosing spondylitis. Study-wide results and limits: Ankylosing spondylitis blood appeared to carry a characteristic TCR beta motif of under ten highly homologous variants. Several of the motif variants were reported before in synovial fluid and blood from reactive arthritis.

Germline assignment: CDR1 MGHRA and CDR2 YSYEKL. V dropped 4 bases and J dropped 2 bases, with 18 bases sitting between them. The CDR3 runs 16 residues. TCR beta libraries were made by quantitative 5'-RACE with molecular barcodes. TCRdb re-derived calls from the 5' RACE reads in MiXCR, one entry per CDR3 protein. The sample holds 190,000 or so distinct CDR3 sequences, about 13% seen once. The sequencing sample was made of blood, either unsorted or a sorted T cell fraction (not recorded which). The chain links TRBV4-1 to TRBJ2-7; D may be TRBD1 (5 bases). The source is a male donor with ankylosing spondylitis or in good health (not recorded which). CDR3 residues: CASSLIDSPGTYEQYF. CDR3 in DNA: TGCGCCAGCAGCCTAATCGACAGTCCCGGCACCTACGAGCAGTACTTC.